This T cell receptor beta chain stems from a study of blood T cell repertoires in COVID-19. Germline-derived CDR1 and CDR2 are MGHRA and YSYEKL. The CDR3 has 16 residues. The trim removed 1 base at V and 8 bases at J, leaving 5 bases unmatched. In the authors' methods: It was from reference gene primer amplification that nucleated cell counts were estimated. Assay: immunoSEQ multiplex PCR; the TCRdb copy retains only in-frame clones and omits some. The DNA gave D and trimming, while V, J and clone size come from that table. Of roughly 160,000 clones in the sample, approximately 86% were seen once. What was sequenced was peripheral blood. The receptor was derived from a man in his fifties or sixties with COVID-19, enrolled during active disease. This sequence joins TRBV4-1 and TRBJ1-4, with 12 bases aligning to TRBD1. CDR3 DNA: TGCGCCAGCAGCCAAGTAGGGGACAGGGGGCGGGAAAAACTGTTTTTT. It is translated as CASSQVGDRGREKLFF.